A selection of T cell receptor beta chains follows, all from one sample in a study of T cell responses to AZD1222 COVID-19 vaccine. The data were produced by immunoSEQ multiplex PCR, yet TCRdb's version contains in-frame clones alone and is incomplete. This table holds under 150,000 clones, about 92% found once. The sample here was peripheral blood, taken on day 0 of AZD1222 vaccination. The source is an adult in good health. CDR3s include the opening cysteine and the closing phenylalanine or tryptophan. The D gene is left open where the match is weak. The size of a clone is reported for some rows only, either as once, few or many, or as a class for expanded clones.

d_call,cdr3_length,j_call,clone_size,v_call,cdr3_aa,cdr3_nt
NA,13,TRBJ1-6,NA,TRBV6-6,CASRVSYNSPLHF,TGTGCCAGCCGTGTTTCCTATAATTCACCCCTCCACTTT
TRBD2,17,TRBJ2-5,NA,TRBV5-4,CASSFVASGGAQETQYF,TGTGCCAGCAGCTTCGTGGCTAGCGGGGGGGCGCAAGAGACCCAGTACTTC
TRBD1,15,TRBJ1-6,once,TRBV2,CASSSGQPQGSPLHF,TGTGCCAGCAGCTCGGGACAGCCCCAGGGTTCACCCCTCCACTTT
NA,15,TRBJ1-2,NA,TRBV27,CASSPSGLQTMGYTF,TGTGCCAGCAGCCCATCAGGGCTCCAAACTATGGGCTACACCTTC
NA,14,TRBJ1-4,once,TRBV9,CASSVGSSNEKLFF,TGTGCCAGCAGCGTAGGATCCTCTAATGAAAAACTGTTTTTT
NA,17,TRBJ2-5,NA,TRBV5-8,CASSLGLRPGMRETQYF,TGTGCCAGCAGCTTGGGGCTTCGGCCTGGCATGCGGGAGACCCAGTACTTC
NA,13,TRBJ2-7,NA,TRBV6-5,CASSYPGRDEQYF,TGTGCCAGCAGTTACCCGGGTCGGGACGAGCAGTACTTC
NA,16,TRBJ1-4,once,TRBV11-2,CASRGIRDGTNEKLFF,TGTGCCAGCAGGGGGATCAGGGACGGCACTAATGAAAAACTGTTTTTT
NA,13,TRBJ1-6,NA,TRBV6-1,CASSETPFYPLHF,TGTGCCAGCAGTGAAACCCCCTTTTATCCCCTCCACTTT
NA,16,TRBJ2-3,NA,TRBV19,CATSARGTAGTDTQYF,TGTGCCACCTCAGCAAGGGGGACGGCGGGGACAGATACGCAGTATTTT
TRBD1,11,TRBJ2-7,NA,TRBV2,CASRDSGEQYF,TGTGCCAGCCGGGACAGCGGTGAGCAGTACTTC
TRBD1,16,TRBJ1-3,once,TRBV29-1,CSVEDPGTGTGNTIYF,TGCAGCGTTGAAGATCCAGGGACAGGGACTGGAAACACCATATATTTT
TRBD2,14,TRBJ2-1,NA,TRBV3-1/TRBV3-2,CASSTSGSYNEQFF,TGTGCCAGCAGCACTAGCGGATCCTACAATGAGCAGTTCTTC
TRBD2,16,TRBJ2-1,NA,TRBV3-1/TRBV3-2,CASSQGSGAGYNEQFF,TGTGCCAGCAGCCAAGGGAGCGGGGCGGGGTACAATGAGCAGTTCTTC
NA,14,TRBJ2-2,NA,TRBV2,CASSPRSETGELFF,TGTGCCAGCAGTCCCAGGTCGGAAACCGGGGAGCTGTTTTTT
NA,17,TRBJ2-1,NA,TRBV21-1,CASSKGIGRPPRNEQFF,TGTGCCAGCAGCAAAGGGATCGGGAGGCCACCACGAAATGAGCAGTTCTTC
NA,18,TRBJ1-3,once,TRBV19,CASSTHAVDSYFGNTIYF,TGTGCCAGTAGTACCCATGCGGTTGACAGTTACTTCGGAAACACCATATATTTT
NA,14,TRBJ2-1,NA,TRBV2,CASRRTGAYNEQFF,TGTGCCAGCAGGCGGACCGGGGCTTACAATGAGCAGTTCTTC
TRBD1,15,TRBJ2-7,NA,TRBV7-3,CASSLTRTTGGEQYF,TGTGCCAGCAGCTTAACCCGGACTACAGGGGGCGAGCAGTACTTC
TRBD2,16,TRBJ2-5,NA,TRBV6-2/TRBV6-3,CASSPGLAGPQETQYF,TGTGCCAGCAGTCCGGGACTAGCGGGACCACAAGAGACCCAGTACTTC
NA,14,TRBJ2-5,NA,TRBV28,CASRPGPKGETQYF,TGTGCCAGCAGACCGGGCCCTAAAGGAGAGACCCAGTACTTC
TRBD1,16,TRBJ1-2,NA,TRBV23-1,CARPLSPRGQDYGYTF,TGCGCACGACCTCTCTCACCCCGGGGACAGGACTATGGCTACACCTTC
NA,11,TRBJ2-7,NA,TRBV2,CASGTGYEQYF,TGTGCCAGCGGGACTGGCTACGAGCAGTACTTC
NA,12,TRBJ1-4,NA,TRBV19,CASSMILEWLFF,TGTGCCAGTAGTATGATTCTGGAATGGCTGTTTTTT
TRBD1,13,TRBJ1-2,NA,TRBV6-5,CASSRTGNYGYTF,TGTGCCAGCAGTAGGACAGGGAACTATGGCTACACCTTC
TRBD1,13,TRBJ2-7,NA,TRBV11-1,CASSVGQGYEQYF,TGTGCCAGCAGCGTGGGACAGGGGTACGAGCAGTACTTC
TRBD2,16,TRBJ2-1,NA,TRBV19,CASSILRTSAYNEQFF,TGTGCCAGTAGTATCTTAAGGACTAGCGCCTACAATGAGCAGTTCTTC
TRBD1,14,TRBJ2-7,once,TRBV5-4,CASSSGQGTHEQYF,TGTGCCAGCAGCTCGGGACAGGGAACCCACGAGCAGTACTTC
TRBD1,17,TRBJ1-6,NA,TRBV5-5,CASQGQGGSSYNSPLHF,TGTGCCAGCCAGGGACAGGGGGGCAGTTCATATAATTCACCCCTCCACTTT
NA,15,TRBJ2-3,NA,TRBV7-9,CASSLGAGETDTQYF,TGTGCCAGCAGCTTAGGGGCAGGGGAGACAGATACGCAGTATTTT
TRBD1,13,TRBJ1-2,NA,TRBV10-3,CAIRTDRGYGYTF,TGTGCCATCAGGACGGACAGGGGCTATGGCTACACCTTC
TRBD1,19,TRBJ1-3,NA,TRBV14,CASSQDLGRKGGFGNTIYF,TGTGCCAGCAGCCAAGATCTAGGGAGAAAAGGGGGCTTTGGAAACACCATATATTTT